Each of the 13 T cell receptor beta chains below was sequenced from the same sample in a study of blood T cell repertoires in COVID-19. Libraries were prepared by immunoSEQ multiplex PCR; TCRdb keeps only in-frame clonotypes and omits some of them. The table shows around 64,000 clones, with 82% occurring only once. The sequencing sample was made of peripheral blood. The receptors were gathered from a human donor in a cohort sampled during active COVID-19.

This clone was seen once. This chain uses TRBV2 with TRBJ2-5; D uncertain. Deletions cut 5 bases from V and 3 bases from J, with 16 bases between. The length of the CDR3 is 15 residues. From germline, CDR1 is SNHLY and CDR2 FYNNEI. In DNA, the CDR3 is TGTGCCAGCAGTACCCGGAGCTACGGTAAAGAGACCCAGTACTTC. As protein: CASSTRSYGKETQYF.

The chain is built from TRBV19 and TRBJ2-5, with D possibly TRBD1 on 5 matching bases. CDR3 length: 15 residues. CDR1 and CDR2 from the germline V gene are LNHDA and SQIVND (reference sequence). The germline V and J ends were trimmed by 1 base and 2 bases, with 11 bases remaining between them. Here the CDR3 DNA reads TGTGCCAGTAGTATAGGGTGGGGCGGACAAGAGACCCAGTACTTC. It is translated as CASSIGWGGQETQYF.

The rearrangement links TRBV13 to TRBJ2-1; 10 bases line up with TRBD1. The germline gives CDR1 PRHDT, CDR2 FYEKMQ (reference sequence). This CDR3 has 16 amino acids. V lost 2 bases to trimming and J lost 6 bases; unmatched junction nucleotides: 7. CDR3 loop: CASSLLGQGRINEQFF. CDR3 nucleotides: TGTGCCAGCAGCTTATTGGGACAGGGGAGGATCAATGAGCAGTTCTTC.

This clone turned up a few times. This chain joins TRBV13 and TRBJ2-3, with TRBD2 identical over 11 bases. The CDR3 is made up of 17 amino acids. Unmatched junction bases numbered 7, after V lost 3 bases and J lost 2 bases. Germline CDR1 is PRHDT and CDR2 is FYEKMQ (reference sequence). The CDR3 region has the DNA TGTGCCAGCAGCTTGCCCCTAGCGGGGGGCCTCACAGATACGCAGTATTTT. Its translation: CASSLPLAGGLTDTQYF.

The chain uses TRBV5-4 and TRBJ1-3; D remains unclear. This CDR3 comprises 15 residues. Trimming shortened V by 0 bases and J by 4 bases, and 11 bases separated the two germline ends. Germline V lookup: CDR1 SGHNT, CDR2 YYREEE (reference sequence). CDR3 in amino acids: CASSLDRGWGNTIYF. The CDR3 DNA is TGTGCCAGCAGCTTGGATAGAGGCTGGGGAAACACCATATATTTT.

The chain joins TRBV19 to TRBJ1-5; D may be TRBD1 (5 bases). Per germline, CDR1 LNHDA and CDR2 SQIVND (reference sequence). The length of the CDR3 is 15 residues. Trimming shortened V by 7 bases and J by 2 bases, and 15 bases separated the two germline ends. CDR3 DNA sequence: TGTGCCAGTACCCCCCCAGGGTGGGGCAATCAGCCCCAGCATTTT. Amino acid sequence: CASTPPGWGNQPQHF.

The V and J genes are TRBV4-1 and TRBJ2-7; D not resolved. The length of the CDR3 is 15 residues. Trimming took off 1 base at V and 0 bases at J, with 10 bases between the two ends. Germline CDR1 reads MGHRA; CDR2 reads YSYEKL. For the CDR3, the DNA is TGCGCCAGCAGCCAAGGAAACAGTAACTCCTACGAGCAGTACTTC. Translated: CASSQGNSNSYEQYF.

In its sample, this clone was seen a few times. V usage is TRBV6-5 and J usage is TRBJ1-2; D might be TRBD1 (5 bases). CDR1 and CDR2 from the germline V gene are MNHEY and SVGAGI. Trimming stripped 7 bases from V and 2 bases from J, with 17 bases between. The CDR3 spans 15 residues. CDR3 in DNA: TGTGCCAGCAAGGAATATCACCGGGGGAACTATGGCTACACCTTC. Residues: CASKEYHRGNYGYTF.

The chain combines TRBV3-1 (or the pseudogene TRBV3-2) with TRBJ2-3; weak D call: TRBD2 (5 bases). Trimming removed 2 bases at V and 2 bases at J, with 14 bases between. The CDR3 totals 16 residues. Germline values: CDR1 LGHDT, CDR2 YNNKEL (reference sequence). Written as DNA, the CDR3 is TGTGCCAGCAGCCAATACCCGGGGATCCCCACAGATACGCAGTATTTT. Protein sequence: CASSQYPGIPTDTQYF.

This chain connects TRBV5-1 to TRBJ2-1, with TRBD1 matching 7 bases. The CDR3 contains 15 residues. Germline V gene lookup returns CDR1 SGHRS and CDR2 YFSETQ. With V trimmed by 3 bases and J by 10 bases, 13 bases remained unmatched. CDR3 DNA sequence: TGCGCCAGCAGCTACCGGGACAGAGATTATGGGGAGCAGTTCTTC. This sequence encodes CASSYRDRDYGEQFF.

CDR3 DNA sequence: TGTGCCAGCAGCTTAGAGGGGGGGGCCCTCTACAATGAGCAGTTCTTC. Translating it yields CASSLEGGALYNEQFF. The chain couples TRBV11-2 to TRBJ2-1, with a weak D call TRBD2 (7 bases). V lost 0 bases and J lost 3, with 12 bases in between. Per the germline V gene, CDR1 is SGHAT and CDR2 is FQNNGV. The CDR3 is 16 amino acids.

V and J are TRBV10-1 and TRBJ2-2, with 7 bases lining up with TRBD1. The V gene's germline CDR1 is WNHNN and CDR2 SYGVQD (reference sequence). The junction had 3 bases not matched to a gene; V was cut back by 8 bases and J by 0 bases. The CDR3 runs 14 residues. The CDR3 protein is CASRQGANTGELFF. The DNA for the CDR3 is TGCGCCAGCCGACAGGGAGCGAACACCGGGGAGCTGTTTTTT.

The chain employs TRBV6-5 and TRBJ1-2; tentative D call: TRBD1 (5 bases). The CDR3 extends over 14 amino acids. V gave up 3 bases and J gave up 0 bases, with 8 bases separating them. Germline CDR1 reads MNHEY; CDR2 reads SVGAGI. The CDR3 region is CASSYGGANYGYTF. DNA of the CDR3: TGTGCCAGCAGTTATGGAGGGGCTAACTATGGCTACACCTTC.